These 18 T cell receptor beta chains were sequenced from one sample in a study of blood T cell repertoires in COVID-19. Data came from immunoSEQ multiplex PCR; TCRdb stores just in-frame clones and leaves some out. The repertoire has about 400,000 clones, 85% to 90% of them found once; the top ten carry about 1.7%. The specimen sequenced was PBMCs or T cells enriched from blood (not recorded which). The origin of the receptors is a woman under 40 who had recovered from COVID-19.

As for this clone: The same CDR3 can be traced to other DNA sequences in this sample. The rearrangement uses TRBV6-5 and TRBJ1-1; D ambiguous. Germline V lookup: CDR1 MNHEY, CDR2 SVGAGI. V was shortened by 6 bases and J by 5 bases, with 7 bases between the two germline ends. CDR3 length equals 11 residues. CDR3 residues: CASSRGTEAFF. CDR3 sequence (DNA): TGTGCCAGCAGCCGCGGTACTGAAGCTTTCTTT.

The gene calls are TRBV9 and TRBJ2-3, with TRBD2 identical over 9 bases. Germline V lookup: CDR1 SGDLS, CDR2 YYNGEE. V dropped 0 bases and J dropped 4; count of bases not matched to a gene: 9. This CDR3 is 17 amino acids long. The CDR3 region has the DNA TGTGCCAGCAGCGTAGGACGAGCGGGAGGAATCGCAGATACGCAGTATTTT. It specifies CASSVGRAGGIADTQYF.

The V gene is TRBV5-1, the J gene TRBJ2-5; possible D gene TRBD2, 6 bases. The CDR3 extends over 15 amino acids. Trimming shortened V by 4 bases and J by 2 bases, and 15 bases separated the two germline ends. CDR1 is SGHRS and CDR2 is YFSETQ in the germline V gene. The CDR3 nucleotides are TGCGCCAGCAGCCCGACCTCCGCGGGACAAGAGACCCAGTACTTC. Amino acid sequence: CASSPTSAGQETQYF.

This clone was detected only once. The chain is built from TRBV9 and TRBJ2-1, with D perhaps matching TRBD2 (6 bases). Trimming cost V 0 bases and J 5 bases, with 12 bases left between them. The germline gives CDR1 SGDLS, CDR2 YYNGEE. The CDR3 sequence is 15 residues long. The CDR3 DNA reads TGTGCCAGCAGCGTAGGGGGAGCGGGTCACAATGAGCAGTTCTTC. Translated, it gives CASSVGGAGHNEQFF.

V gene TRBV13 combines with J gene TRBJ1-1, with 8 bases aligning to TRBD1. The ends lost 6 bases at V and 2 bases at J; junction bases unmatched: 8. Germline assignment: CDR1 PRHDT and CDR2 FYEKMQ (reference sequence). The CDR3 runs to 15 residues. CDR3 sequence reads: CASSLRTGKNTEAFF. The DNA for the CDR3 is TGTGCCAGCAGTCTACGGACAGGGAAAAACACTGAAGCTTTCTTT.

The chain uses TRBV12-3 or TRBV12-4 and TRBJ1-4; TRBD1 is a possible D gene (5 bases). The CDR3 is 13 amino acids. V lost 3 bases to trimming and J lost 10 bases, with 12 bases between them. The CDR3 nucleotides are TGTGCCAGCAGTTTTGCGGGACGGATAAAACTGTTTTTT. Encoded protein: CASSFAGRIKLFF.

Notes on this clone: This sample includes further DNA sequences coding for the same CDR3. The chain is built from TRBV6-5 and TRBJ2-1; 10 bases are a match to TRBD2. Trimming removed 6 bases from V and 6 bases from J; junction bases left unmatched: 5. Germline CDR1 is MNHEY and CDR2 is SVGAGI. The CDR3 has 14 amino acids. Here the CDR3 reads CASRRTSGLNEQFF. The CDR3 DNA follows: TGTGCCAGCAGGAGGACTAGCGGCCTCAATGAGCAGTTCTTC.

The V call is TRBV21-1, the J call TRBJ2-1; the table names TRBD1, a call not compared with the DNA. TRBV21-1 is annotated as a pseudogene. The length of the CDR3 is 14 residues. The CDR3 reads CASTKEDRDDEQFF. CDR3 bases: TGTGCCAGCACCAAAGAAGACAGGGACGATGAGCAGTTCTTC.

CDR3 nucleotides: TGTGCCAGCTCACCACCCAGGGTATCTGGAAACACCATATATTTT. Translation gives CASSPPRVSGNTIYF. The rearrangement joins TRBV18 to TRBJ1-3; possibly TRBD1 for D (5 bases). Trimming pared 0 bases from V and 1 base from J, leaving 7 bases between. The germline gives CDR1 KGHSH, CDR2 LQKENI. This CDR3 has 15 amino acids.

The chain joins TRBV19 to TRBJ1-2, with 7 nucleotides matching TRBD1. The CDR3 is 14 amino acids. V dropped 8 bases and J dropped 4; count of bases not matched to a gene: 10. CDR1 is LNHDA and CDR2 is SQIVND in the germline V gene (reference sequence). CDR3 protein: CASCHSAGGYGYTF. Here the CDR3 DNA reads TGTGCCAGTTGTCATTCCGCAGGGGGCTATGGCTACACCTTC.

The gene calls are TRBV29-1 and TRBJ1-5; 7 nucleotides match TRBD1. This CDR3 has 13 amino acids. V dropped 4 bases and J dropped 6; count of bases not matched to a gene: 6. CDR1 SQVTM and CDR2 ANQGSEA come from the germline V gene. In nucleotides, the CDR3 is TGCAGCGTTGCAACGGACAGGCGTCAGCCCCAGCATTTT. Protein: CSVATDRRQPQHF.

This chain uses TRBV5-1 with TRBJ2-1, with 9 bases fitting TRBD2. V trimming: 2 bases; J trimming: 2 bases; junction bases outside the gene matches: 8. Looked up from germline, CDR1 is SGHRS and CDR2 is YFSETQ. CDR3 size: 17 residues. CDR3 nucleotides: TGCGCCAGCAGCTTTGAGCCTAGCGGGATAACCTACAATGAGCAGTTCTTC. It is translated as CASSFEPSGITYNEQFF. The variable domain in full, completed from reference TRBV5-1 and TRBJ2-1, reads KAGVTQTPRYLIKTRGQQVTLSCSPISGHRSVSWYQQTPGQGLQFLFEYFSETQRNKGNFPGRFSGRQFSNSRSEMNVSTLELGDSALYLCASSFEPSGITYNEQFFGPGTRLTVL.

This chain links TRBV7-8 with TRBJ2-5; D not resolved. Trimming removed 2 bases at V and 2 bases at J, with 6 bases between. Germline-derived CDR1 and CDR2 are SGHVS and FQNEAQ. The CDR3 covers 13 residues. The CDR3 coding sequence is TGTGCCAGCAGCTTATCGAGGCAAGAGACCCAGTACTTC. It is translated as CASSLSRQETQYF. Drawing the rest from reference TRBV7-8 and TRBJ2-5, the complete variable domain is GAGVSQSPRYKVAKRGQDVALRCDPISGHVSLFWYQQALGQGPEFLTYFQNEAQLDKSGLPSDRFFAERPEGSVSTLKIQRTQQEDSAVYLCASSLSRQETQYFGPGTRLLVL.

The CDR3 bases are TGTGCCAGCAGCTCTGACACCTTCTCCTACGAGCAGTACTTC. It translates to CASSSDTFSYEQYF. The J gene is TRBJ2-7, the V gene TRBV5-6; no firm D call. V was cut by 3 bases and J by 0 bases, with 10 bases left in between. CDR1 SGHDT and CDR2 YYEEEE come from the germline V gene. The CDR3 sequence is 14 residues long.

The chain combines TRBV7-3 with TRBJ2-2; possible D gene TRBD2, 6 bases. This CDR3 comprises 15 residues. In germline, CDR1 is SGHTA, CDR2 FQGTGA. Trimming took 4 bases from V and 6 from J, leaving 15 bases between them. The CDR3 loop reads CASSSLGGAPGELFF. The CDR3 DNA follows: TGTGCCAGCAGCTCTTTAGGAGGGGCCCCCGGGGAGCTGTTTTTT.

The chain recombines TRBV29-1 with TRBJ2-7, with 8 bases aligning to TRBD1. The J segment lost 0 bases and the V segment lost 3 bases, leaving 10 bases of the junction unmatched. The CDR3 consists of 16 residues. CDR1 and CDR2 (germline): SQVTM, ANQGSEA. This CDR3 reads CSVDLSGTGSSYEQYF. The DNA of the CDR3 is TGCAGCGTTGATCTATCCGGGACAGGCAGCTCCTACGAGCAGTACTTC.

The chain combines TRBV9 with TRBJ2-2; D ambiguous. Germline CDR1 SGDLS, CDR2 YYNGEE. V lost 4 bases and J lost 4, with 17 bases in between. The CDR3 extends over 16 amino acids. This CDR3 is CASSRRGDRGTGELFF. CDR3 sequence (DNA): TGTGCCAGCAGCCGTAGAGGAGACCGAGGCACCGGGGAGCTGTTTTTT.

The CDR3 spells CASSQVRVNEQFF. CDR3 nucleotide sequence: TGTGCCAGCAGCCAAGTCCGGGTGAATGAGCAGTTCTTC. This chain links TRBV3-1 (or the pseudogene TRBV3-2) with TRBJ2-1; the D is unclear. CDR1 is LGHDT, CDR2 YNNKEL, per germline (reference sequence). CDR3 length: 13 residues. V was pared by 1 base and J by 7 bases, with 8 bases between.